Each of the 16 T cell receptor beta chains below was sequenced from the same sample in a study of molecular identifiers for immune sequencing clone quantification. TCRdb fed the PCR reads into MiXCR, producing one record per CDR3 protein. The sample shows approximately 680,000 distinct CDR3 sequences, over 25% of them seen only once. Sequencing input: naive CD8+ T cells from blood, with Jurkat cell RNA spiked in. Stated subset: FACS-sorted CD8+CD4-CCR7+CD45RA+ naive T cells. Every receptor here comes from a human donor in good health. Some libraries in this study had Jurkat cell RNA spiked in.

The CDR3 DNA is TGTGCCAGTAGTAGGTGGGGGTTCACAGATACGCAGTATTTT. Its translation: CASSRWGFTDTQYF. The J gene is TRBJ2-3, the V gene TRBV19; D possibly uses TRBD1 or TRBD2 (5 bases each). Germline CDR1 and CDR2: LNHDA and SQIVND (reference sequence). The CDR3 is made up of 14 amino acids. The V and J ends lost 4 bases and 2 bases respectively, with 10 bases between them.

This clonotype was detected ten times or more. The J gene is TRBJ2-1, the V gene TRBV5-4; D possibly corresponds to TRBD2 (5 bases). CDR1 is SGHNT and CDR2 is YYREEE in the germline V gene (reference sequence). The ends were cut back, 0 bases at V and 0 bases at J, with 7 bases in the middle. The CDR3 covers 15 residues. The CDR3 is CASSLVGNSYNEQFF. CDR3 nucleotide sequence: TGTGCCAGCAGCTTGGTCGGGAACTCCTACAATGAGCAGTTCTTC.

This rearrangement joins TRBV7-9 to TRBJ2-5; a possible D gene is TRBD1 (6 bases). The CDR3 totals 15 residues. The ends were cut back, 4 bases at V and 5 bases at J, with 17 bases in the middle. The germline gives CDR1 SEHNR, CDR2 FQNEAQ (reference sequence). The CDR3, as DNA: TGTGCCAGCAGCTCCCGGACAGACTATGGGGAGACCCAGTACTTC. Amino acids: CASSSRTDYGETQYF.

This clonotype was detected a few times. CDR3 residues: CASRTETGMTGELFF. CDR3 coding DNA: TGTGCCAGCAGGACGGAGACAGGGATGACCGGGGAGCTGTTTTTT. This chain links TRBV6-5 with TRBJ2-2, with 7 bases that match TRBD1. The CDR3 sequence is 15 residues long. Trimming at V came to 6 bases and at J to 5 bases, leaving 9 bases not matched to a gene. The V gene's germline CDR1 is MNHEY and CDR2 SVGAGI.

In this sample, this clonotype turned up a few times. DNA for the CDR3: TGTGCCAGCGGAGGGGAAGGGGCGGCTAACTATGGCTACACCTTC. Its protein product is CASGGEGAANYGYTF. The J gene is TRBJ1-2, the V gene TRBV27, with D maybe TRBD1 (5 bases). The CDR3 has 15 residues. The V end was cut by 8 bases, the J end by 0 bases, with 16 bases between. Germline values: CDR1 MNHEY, CDR2 SMNVEV (reference sequence).

This clonotype was detected many times. The rearrangement joins TRBV7-6 to TRBJ2-3; 7 nucleotides line up with TRBD2. V shed 0 bases, J shed 4 bases, and the junction held 4 bases outside the gene matches. The CDR3 has 15 residues. Germline lookup yields CDR1 SGHVS and CDR2 FNYEAQ. CDR3 residues: CASSLALAWSDTQYF. The CDR3 DNA sequence: TGTGCCAGCAGCTTAGCACTAGCGTGGTCAGATACGCAGTATTTT.

This clonotype occurred a few times. V usage is TRBV9 and J usage is TRBJ2-2; 9 nucleotides line up with TRBD1. Trimming took 1 base from V and 4 from J; bases not matched to a gene: 5. This CDR3 region has 16 residues. The germline V gene encodes CDR1 SGDLS and CDR2 YYNGEE. DNA for the CDR3: TGTGCCAGCAGCGTATATGGGACAGGGACCACCGGGGAGCTGTTTTTT. It specifies CASSVYGTGTTGELFF.

Remarks on this clonotype: A read error may explain this, as a much larger clone is one base away. The rearrangement joins TRBV4-1 to TRBJ1-1, with D possibly TRBD1 on 5 matching bases. CDR1 is MGHRA, CDR2 YSYEKL, per germline. The CDR3 consists of 13 residues. CDR3 coding DNA: TGCGCCAGCAGCCCCGTAATGACAGCTGAAACTTTCTTT. Encoded protein: CASSPVMTAETFF.

On this clonotype: At one boundary the junction diverges from the germline segment, which might be a read error. The chain uses TRBV7-9 and TRBJ1-2, with 7 bases lining up with TRBD1. The CDR3 is made up of 14 amino acids. Germline assignment: CDR1 SEHNR and CDR2 FQNEAQ (reference sequence). As DNA, the CDR3 is TGTGCCAGCAGCCCATCGACAGGGAATTATGGCTTCACCTTC. It is translated as CASSPSTGNYGFTF.

In its sample, this clonotype was seen many times. V is TRBV20-1 and J is TRBJ1-3, with D possibly TRBD1 on 5 matching bases. The germline V gene encodes CDR1 DFQATT and CDR2 SNEGSKA (reference sequence). The CDR3 covers 15 residues. The V and J ends lost 0 bases and 0 bases respectively, with 9 bases between them. CDR3 sequence reads: CSAREDGTSGNTIYF. The DNA of the CDR3 is TGCAGTGCTAGAGAAGACGGGACCTCTGGAAACACCATATATTTT.

This clonotype was seen a handful of times. The chain has TRBV7-9 and TRBJ1-1; no definite D call. There are 12 residues in the CDR3. Germline CDR1 is SEHNR and CDR2 is FQNEAQ (reference sequence). Between the trimmed V and J ends, which lost 1 base and 7 bases, there was a span of 7 bases. CDR3: CASSLGAVEAFF. The CDR3, as DNA: TGTGCCAGCAGCTTAGGGGCCGTTGAAGCTTTCTTT.

This clonotype was picked up many times. The chain recombines TRBV6-1 with TRBJ1-5, with D possibly being TRBD1 (5 bases). In germline, CDR1 is MNHNS, CDR2 SASEGT. The CDR3 sequence is 14 residues long. The ends were cut back, 2 bases at V and 12 bases at J, with 17 bases in the middle. The CDR3 loop reads CASSEWGGSNDQHF. For the CDR3, the DNA is TGTGCCAGCAGTGAATGGGGGGGAAGCAACGACCAGCATTTT.

The gene calls are TRBV4-1 and TRBJ2-7, with D possibly TRBD1 on 6 matching bases. The CDR3 totals 15 residues. V dropped 4 bases and J dropped 0 bases, with 13 bases sitting between them. Germline V gives CDR1 MGHRA, CDR2 YSYEKL. The CDR3, as DNA: TGCGCCAGCAGCCTAACGGGACAAAACTCCTACGAGCAGTACTTC. Encoded protein: CASSLTGQNSYEQYF.

In the case of this clonotype: Mismatch with germline at one junction end may stem from a read error. The rearrangement uses TRBV7-6 and TRBJ1-3, with a tentative D call TRBD1 (5 bases). The CDR3 is 18 residues long. Germline CDR1 is SGHVS and CDR2 is FNYEAQ. CDR3 sequence reads: CASSPWEVDGTLGDTIYF. CDR3 bases: TGTGCCAGCAGCCCTTGGGAGGTGGACGGGACGCTTGGAGACACCATATATTTT.

This clonotype was seen a handful of times. The chain is built from TRBV11-2 and TRBJ1-1; D gene unclear. The CDR3 covers 12 residues. CDR1 is SGHAT and CDR2 is FQNNGV in the germline V gene. Trimming removed 2 bases from V and 8 bases from J, with 9 bases in between. This CDR3 reads CASSLWDPEAFF. As DNA, the CDR3 is TGTGCCAGCAGCTTATGGGATCCCGAAGCTTTCTTT.

This clonotype was seen a handful of times. V usage is TRBV7-9 and J usage is TRBJ1-4; D remains unclear. V lost 5 bases to trimming and J lost 7 bases, with 17 bases between them. This CDR3 spans 15 amino acids. Per germline, CDR1 SEHNR and CDR2 FQNEAQ (reference sequence). CDR3 nucleotide sequence: TGTGCCAGCAGCAAAGGTACAGACGAGCTTGAAAAACTGTTTTTT. Protein sequence: CASSKGTDELEKLFF.